A single T cell receptor (beta chain) is shown here with its context. The authors' processing: Amplification with reference gene primers provided the estimates of nucleated cell counts. Data came from immunoSEQ multiplex PCR; TCRdb stores just in-frame clones and leaves some out. The V and J calls and clone size were taken over from that table, and D and trimming were inferred from the DNA. The sample yields roughly 130,000 clones, around four fifths seen once. These data originate in a study of blood T cell repertoires in COVID-19. Looked up from germline, CDR1 is SGHNT and CDR2 is YENEEA. The CDR3 has 15 amino acids. V was pared by 5 bases and J by 6 bases, with 9 bases of the junction left unmatched.

This TCR derives from a woman aged 50 to 60 with acute COVID-19. Sequencing input: PBMCs or T cells enriched from blood (not recorded which). The chain uses TRBV11-3 and TRBJ2-7, with 11 bases matching TRBD2. CDR3 bases: TGTGCCAGCAGCCCCCGTCTAGCGGGAGGACGCGAGCAGTACTTC. Its protein product is CASSPRLAGGREQYF.